This TCR beta chain was sequenced for a study of siplizumab effects on memory and regulatory T cells (dated 2019 in TCRdb). In terms of the full investigation: The study looked at the effect of siplizumab, an anti-CD2 antibody, on alloreactive T-cell subsets in allogeneic mixed lymphocyte reactions made from human PBMCs. Broad study findings and their caveats: Whether proliferating Tregs from siplizumab cultures actually had suppressive function was not functionally confirmed. Siplizumab significantly reduced the cumulative frequency of alloreactive sequences traceable to unstimulated CD4+ memory T cells. Among mappable alloreactive CD4+ clones, an average Treg-derived fraction of about 70% was observed with siplizumab, compared with 26.9% in control reactions. Because sequences below about 10^-5 frequency were poorly captured, only a minor fraction of alloreactive clones could be mapped to unstimulated subsets. Greater diversity appeared to be present in unstimulated naive T cells than in memory T cells, and a substantial contribution to the alloresponse seemed to be made by naive cells. About 75-95% of proliferating CD4+ or CD8+ clones could not be given a naive or memory phenotype.

The library came from the immunoSEQ multiplex PCR assay. Roughly 10^5 TCR templates per sample were assayed on the deep sequencing platform. Genomic DNA extracted from sorted T cells was used for TCRbeta CDR3 sequencing. Per the original workflow: Clonal analysis of TCRbeta CDR3 data was done in the R programming language. Unstimulated samples were compared with post-reaction CFSE-low samples to define alloreactive CD4+ and CD8+ clones. Regulatory or non-regulatory origin was assigned to alloreactive CD4+ clones by matching of sequences to sorted unstimulated Treg and non-Treg repertoires. Imported from immuneACCESS, the table was reduced by TCRdb to in-frame sequences with V and J called. These copies leave out some clones; in studies compared against another copy, an unresolved V gene accounts for under half, and the cause of the remainder is not known. V, J and clone size are taken as reported in that table, and D and trimming were inferred from the DNA itself. The sample includes around 95,000 clones, with 75% to 95% observed a single time. 0.15% of the sample lies in the top ten.

Sorted unstimulated T cells and proliferating T cells recovered from mixed lymphocyte reactions were subjected to TCRbeta CDR3 sequencing. Fresh whole blood from fewer than twelve HLA-typed healthy donors was used to isolate PBMCs. Worth noting for this clone: The antigen it recognizes is unknown. Per-base qualities were not stored, and no clone one base away is much larger.

The CDR3, from cysteine to phenylalanine, totals 12 residues. The retained sequence is limited to the CDR3, 36 bases, with the frame set at the first base. V and J lose 5 bases and 8 bases, and a span of 12 bases separates them. Reading the germline V gene (reference sequence) gives CDR1 LNHNV and CDR2 YYDKDF. This receptor was taken from a human donor in good health. Sequenced sample: CD4+ T cells sorted from blood. The V and J genes are TRBV15 and TRBJ2-5, with the D call tentatively TRBD1 or TRBD2, each fitting 5 bases. For the CDR3, the sequence is CATSGTRRTQYF. The DNA sequence reads TGTGCCACCAGCGGGACCAGGCGAACCCAGTACTTC.